Listed below are T cell receptor beta chains from one sample, sequenced in a study of blood T cell repertoires in COVID-19. Sequencing was performed with immunoSEQ multiplex PCR; in TCRdb, only in-frame clones are kept and a portion is missing. This table holds 85,000 to 100,000 clones, around 67% found once. Sequencing was done on a sample of peripheral blood. These TCRs come from a woman aged 60-75 years in a cohort sampled during active or convalescent COVID-19. CDR3s include the opening cysteine and the closing phenylalanine or tryptophan. A D gene is named only where the DNA matches it firmly. A row's size may be missing; if present it is once, few, many or a size class.

clone size: .; V gene: TRBV11-2; J gene: TRBJ2-7; D gene: TRBD2; CDR3 DNA: TGTGCCAGCAGACCGACTAGCGGGGGATACGAGCAGTACTTC; CDR3 protein: CASRPTSGGYEQYF
clone size: .; V gene: TRBV19; J gene: TRBJ2-7; D gene: .; CDR3 DNA: TGTGCCAGTAGTATTTCCGGACATTTCTACGAGCAGTACTTC; CDR3 protein: CASSISGHFYEQYF
clone size: few; V gene: TRBV2; J gene: TRBJ1-3; D gene: .; CDR3 DNA: TGTGCCAGCATACAGGAAAGAGGTGGAAACACCATATATTTT; CDR3 protein: CASIQERGGNTIYF
clone size: .; V gene: TRBV5-1; J gene: TRBJ2-5; D gene: .; CDR3 DNA: TGCGCCAGCAGCAGCGGGACAGGAGGAGAGACCCAGTACTTC; CDR3 protein: CASSSGTGGETQYF
clone size: once; V gene: TRBV19; J gene: TRBJ1-5; D gene: .; CDR3 DNA: TGTGCCAGTGATGCGGGGGCCTGGAGGCCCCAGCATTTT; CDR3 protein: CASDAGAWRPQHF
clone size: .; V gene: TRBV11-3; J gene: TRBJ2-3; D gene: TRBD2; CDR3 DNA: TGTGCCAGCAGCTTGGGACTAGCCCGAGATACGCAGTATTTT; CDR3 protein: CASSLGLARDTQYF
clone size: .; V gene: TRBV7-2; J gene: TRBJ2-1; D gene: TRBD2; CDR3 DNA: TGTGCCAGCAGCTGGGGGACTAGCGGTTACAATGAGCAGTTCTTC; CDR3 protein: CASSWGTSGYNEQFF
clone size: .; V gene: TRBV27; J gene: TRBJ1-6; D gene: .; CDR3 DNA: TGTGCCAGCAGCCGCCTCGACGGCGGGAATTCACCCCTCCACTTT; CDR3 protein: CASSRLDGGNSPLHF
clone size: .; V gene: TRBV28; J gene: TRBJ2-4; D gene: .; CDR3 DNA: TGTGCCAGCAGTTTCGGAGGCTCCCTAGCCAAAAACATTCAGTACTTC; CDR3 protein: CASSFGGSLAKNIQYF
clone size: .; V gene: TRBV30; J gene: TRBJ2-1; D gene: TRBD2; CDR3 DNA: TGTGCCTGGAGTGTTACTAGCGGGGCTTACAATGAGCAGTTCTTC; CDR3 protein: CAWSVTSGAYNEQFF
clone size: .; V gene: TRBV30; J gene: TRBJ2-3; D gene: TRBD2; CDR3 DNA: TGTGCCTGTCACGGGACTAGCGCAGATACGCAGTATTTT; CDR3 protein: CACHGTSADTQYF
clone size: .; V gene: TRBV7-8; J gene: TRBJ1-6; D gene: .; CDR3 DNA: TGTGCCAGCAGCTTAGTGGGCAGGGTCGGATCACCCCTCCACTTT; CDR3 protein: CASSLVGRVGSPLHF
clone size: many; V gene: TRBV5-1; J gene: TRBJ2-3; D gene: TRBD1; CDR3 DNA: TGCGCCAGCAGCTTACAGGGGGCCCCCACAGATACGCAGTATTTT; CDR3 protein: CASSLQGAPTDTQYF
clone size: .; V gene: TRBV5-1; J gene: TRBJ1-5; D gene: .; CDR3 DNA: TGCGCCAGCAGCCCGCGGGGAGGCAATCAGCCCCAGCATTTT; CDR3 protein: CASSPRGGNQPQHF
clone size: few; V gene: TRBV5-1; J gene: TRBJ1-1; D gene: TRBD1; CDR3 DNA: TGCGCCAGCAGCTTGGTAGGGGGCCTCACTGAAGCTTTCTTT; CDR3 protein: CASSLVGGLTEAFF
clone size: .; V gene: TRBV11-3; J gene: TRBJ2-5; D gene: TRBD2; CDR3 DNA: TGTGCCAGCAGCGCCGGGACTAGCGGGGAAGAGACCCAGTACTTC; CDR3 protein: CASSAGTSGEETQYF
clone size: .; V gene: TRBV9; J gene: TRBJ2-3; D gene: .; CDR3 DNA: TGTGCCAGCAGCCCCCGCTCCACACTTCTCCAAGGGGGAGATACGCAGTATTTT; CDR3 protein: CASSPRSTLLQGGDTQYF
clone size: few; V gene: TRBV19; J gene: TRBJ1-6; D gene: .; CDR3 DNA: TGTGCCAGTAGTATCCAGGGGAAGAATTCACCCCTCCACTTT; CDR3 protein: CASSIQGKNSPLHF
clone size: .; V gene: TRBV7-3; J gene: TRBJ2-5; D gene: TRBD2; CDR3 DNA: TGTGCCAGCAGCTTAGCGGGGGTCCGCGAGACCCAGTACTTC; CDR3 protein: CASSLAGVRETQYF
clone size: .; V gene: TRBV10-1; J gene: TRBJ2-3; D gene: .; CDR3 DNA: TGCGCCAGCAGTGAAAGACAGAAAACAGATACGCAGTATTTT; CDR3 protein: CASSERQKTDTQYF
clone size: .; V gene: TRBV29-1; J gene: TRBJ2-1; D gene: TRBD1; CDR3 DNA: TGCAGCGCATCGGGCAGGGGGTATGAGCAGTTCTTC; CDR3 protein: CSASGRGYEQFF
clone size: .; V gene: TRBV4-1; J gene: TRBJ2-7; D gene: TRBD1; CDR3 DNA: TGCGCCAGCAGCCAGGCCCCCGGGACAGGGAGGTACGAGCAGTACTTC; CDR3 protein: CASSQAPGTGRYEQYF
clone size: .; V gene: TRBV28; J gene: TRBJ1-3; D gene: .; CDR3 DNA: TGTGCCAGCAGTTTAGGCGGGGGACTCTCTGGAAACACCATATATTTT; CDR3 protein: CASSLGGGLSGNTIYF
clone size: .; V gene: TRBV5-1; J gene: TRBJ2-2; D gene: TRBD1; CDR3 DNA: TGCGCCAGCAGCTTGGGACAGGGGGCTGACACCGGGGAGCTGTTTTTT; CDR3 protein: CASSLGQGADTGELFF
clone size: .; V gene: TRBV28; J gene: TRBJ1-2; D gene: .; CDR3 DNA: TGTGCCAGCAGTAGTCAAGGGATATGGGGGGACACCTTC; CDR3 protein: CASSSQGIWGDTF
clone size: .; V gene: TRBV4-1; J gene: TRBJ1-1; D gene: .; CDR3 DNA: TGCGCCAGCAGGGGGGACTACTGGAACACTGAAGCTTTCTTT; CDR3 protein: CASRGDYWNTEAFF
clone size: .; V gene: TRBV29-1; J gene: TRBJ2-1; D gene: .; CDR3 DNA: TGCAGCGTTGTACCCAGCGGTTACAATGAGCAGTTCTTC; CDR3 protein: CSVVPSGYNEQFF
clone size: .; V gene: TRBV19; J gene: TRBJ1-5; D gene: .; CDR3 DNA: TGTGCCAGTAGTACCAACGACAGGTATAATCAGCCCCAGCATTTT; CDR3 protein: CASSTNDRYNQPQHF
clone size: .; V gene: TRBV5-1; J gene: TRBJ2-5; D gene: .; CDR3 DNA: TGCGCCAGCAGCCCTGGGGGCCGGTCAGGGCAAGAGACCCAGTACTTC; CDR3 protein: CASSPGGRSGQETQYF
clone size: once; V gene: TRBV4-3; J gene: TRBJ2-5; D gene: TRBD1; CDR3 DNA: TGCGCCAGCAGCCAAGGGACAGGGGGCTTGGAGACCCAGTACTTC; CDR3 protein: CASSQGTGGLETQYF
clone size: .; V gene: TRBV6-5; J gene: TRBJ2-5; D gene: TRBD1; CDR3 DNA: TGTGCCAGCAGAGGACAGGGGGTAGTTCAAGAGACCCAGTACTTC; CDR3 protein: CASRGQGVVQETQYF